Included here is one T cell receptor beta chain sequence, with context. The record originates from a study of control samples from healthy donors and cancer patients. The ends were cut back, 2 bases at V and 10 bases at J, with 12 bases in the middle. The CDR3 length is 12 residues. Germline V gene data show CDR1 as SGHNT and CDR2 as YYREEE (reference sequence). Libraries were prepared by immunoSEQ multiplex PCR; TCRdb keeps only in-frame clonotypes and omits some of them. The table has about 120,000 clones, over 75% seen once. Sequencing was carried out using PBMCs. The rearrangement links TRBV5-4 to TRBJ1-1; D perhaps matches TRBD1 (5 bases). The clonotype originates from a woman aged 60-75 years with lung cancer. The CDR3 DNA is TGTGCCAGCAGCTTTGGTGGGGGGAGAGCTTTCTTT. The encoded protein is CASSFGGGRAFF.